Below are 20 T cell receptor beta chains sequenced from a single sample in a study of blood T cell repertoires in COVID-19. Libraries were prepared by immunoSEQ multiplex PCR; TCRdb keeps only in-frame clonotypes and omits some of them. Found here are 81,000 or so clones, around 85% of them singletons; the top ten hold roughly 9.1%. Input material: peripheral blood. Receptors were obtained from a man aged 45 to 65 with COVID-19, enrolled during active disease.

This chain uses TRBV24-1 with TRBJ2-4, with D perhaps TRBD2 (5 bases). The CDR3 contains 12 residues. The V end lost 1 base, the J end lost 10 bases, and 7 bases lay between the germline ends. In germline, CDR1 is KGHDR, CDR2 SFDVKD. CDR3 in DNA: TGTGCCACCAGTGATTTAGAGGGTATTCAGTACTTC. This sequence encodes CATSDLEGIQYF.

J is TRBJ2-1 and V is TRBV7-6, with D perhaps matching TRBD2 (6 bases). CDR1 is SGHVS, CDR2 FNYEAQ, per germline. Trimming took off 5 bases at V and 10 bases at J, with 21 bases between the two ends. This CDR3 spans 15 amino acids. The CDR3 sequence is CASSVLEGGLGEQFF. CDR3 in DNA: TGTGCCAGCAGCGTCCTTGAGGGAGGCCTCGGGGAGCAGTTCTTC.

The rearrangement links TRBV3-1 (or the pseudogene TRBV3-2) to TRBJ1-3, with D possibly being TRBD1 (6 bases). Germline V gene sequence: CDR1 LGHDT, CDR2 YNNKEL (reference sequence). The CDR3 extends over 16 amino acids. The V end was cut by 0 bases, the J end by 4 bases, with 13 bases between. The CDR3 reads CASSQDSGALGNTIYF. DNA for the CDR3: TGTGCCAGCAGCCAAGATTCAGGGGCTCTAGGAAACACCATATATTTT.

This clone appeared a few times. V gene TRBV7-9 combines with J gene TRBJ1-3; TRBD1 aligns across 7 bases. V lost 0 bases to trimming and J lost 2 bases; unmatched junction nucleotides: 1. Germline V gives CDR1 SEHNR, CDR2 FQNEAQ (reference sequence). The CDR3 runs 15 residues. Here the CDR3 DNA reads TGTGCCAGCAGCTTAGCGGGACAGCCTGGAAACACCATATATTTT. It is translated as CASSLAGQPGNTIYF.

The J gene is TRBJ2-7, the V gene TRBV27; no reliable D call. CDR3 length: 13 amino acids. The V and J ends lost 2 bases and 2 bases respectively, with 7 bases between them. CDR1 and CDR2 (germline): MNHEY, SMNVEV (reference sequence). CDR3 DNA sequence: TGTGCCAGCAGTTTAACTGAGACCTACGAGCAGTACTTC. Protein sequence: CASSLTETYEQYF.

This chain links TRBV28 with TRBJ2-7, with D possibly matching TRBD2 (5 bases). Germline assignment: CDR1 MDHEN and CDR2 SYDVKM. CDR3 size: 15 residues. V was shortened by 6 bases and J by 4 bases, with 19 bases between the two germline ends. As DNA, the CDR3 is TGTGCCAGCAGCCTAGCTATGATGGGAAGGTACGAGCAGTACTTC. Protein product: CASSLAMMGRYEQYF.

This chain connects TRBV10-2 to TRBJ1-5, with 7 bases matching TRBD1. The V gene end was trimmed by 6 bases and the J gene end by 4 bases; junction bases not matched to a gene: 3. CDR1 and CDR2 (germline): WSHSY, SAAADI. This CDR3 spans 13 amino acids. The CDR3 DNA follows: TGCGCCAGCAGACAGGGGACGAATCAGCCCCAGCATTTT. Amino acids: CASRQGTNQPQHF.

A few counts support this clone. The chain links TRBV3-1 (or the pseudogene TRBV3-2) to TRBJ1-3; TRBD1 agrees at 7 bases. Germline CDR1 reads LGHDT; CDR2 reads YNNKEL (reference sequence). The V and J ends lost 5 bases and 0 bases, in that order; junction bases with no gene match: 19. The CDR3 totals 20 residues. The CDR3 protein is CASSKTLQGPPSFSGNTIYF. The CDR3 region has the DNA TGTGCCAGCAGCAAGACGTTACAGGGGCCTCCCTCCTTCTCTGGAAACACCATATATTTT.

This chain links TRBV3-1 (or the pseudogene TRBV3-2) with TRBJ2-3; no firm D call. Germline-derived CDR1 and CDR2 are LGHDT and YNNKEL (reference sequence). Trimming left V 1 base short and J 11 bases short, with 10 bases between. The CDR3 is 12 amino acids. The CDR3 sequence: CASSQGLEVQYF. In nucleotides, the CDR3 is TGTGCCAGCAGCCAAGGACTTGAGGTGCAGTATTTT.

The V gene is TRBV7-9, the J gene TRBJ1-1; TRBD1 agrees at 7 bases. The germline V gene encodes CDR1 SEHNR and CDR2 FQNEAQ (reference sequence). CDR3 length: 16 amino acids. V trimming: 0 bases; J trimming: 2 bases; junction bases outside the gene matches: 6. This CDR3 reads CASSLAKWDRNTEAFF. The CDR3 nucleotides read TGTGCCAGCAGCTTAGCGAAATGGGACAGAAACACTGAAGCTTTCTTT.

The count of this clone is one. The chain uses TRBV7-2 and TRBJ2-3, with D possibly TRBD1 on 6 matching bases. The CDR3 sequence is 13 residues long. V lost 4 bases and J lost 6, with 11 bases in between. CDR1 and CDR2 from the germline V gene are SGHTA and FQGNSA. CDR3 DNA sequence: TGTGCCAGCAGCTCCCAGGGGCGCGATACGCAGTATTTT. As protein: CASSSQGRDTQYF.

V usage is TRBV7-3 and J usage is TRBJ2-3; the D gene is possibly TRBD1 (5 bases). Per the germline V gene, CDR1 is SGHTA and CDR2 is FQGTGA. CDR3 size: 14 residues. The V end lost 5 bases, the J end lost 2 bases, and 11 bases lay between the germline ends. CDR3 DNA: TGTGCCAGCAGCCCCGACAGAAACACAGATACGCAGTATTTT. It encodes CASSPDRNTDTQYF.

The chain carries TRBV19 and TRBJ2-2; no clear D gene. Trimming removed 5 bases from V and 2 bases from J, with 6 bases in between. This CDR3 comprises 13 residues. The germline gives CDR1 LNHDA, CDR2 SQIVND (reference sequence). The CDR3 DNA follows: TGTGCCAGTAGTCTTTCCAACACCGGGGAGCTGTTTTTT. It is translated as CASSLSNTGELFF.

The rearrangement uses TRBV30 and TRBJ2-1, with 7 bases fitting TRBD2. Trimming removed 4 bases from V and 7 bases from J; junction bases left unmatched: 7. The CDR3 sequence is 13 residues long. Germline-derived CDR1 and CDR2 are GTSNPN and SVGIG (reference sequence). The CDR3 loop reads CAWMPGAGNEQFF. CDR3 DNA sequence: TGTGCCTGGATGCCGGGAGCGGGGAATGAGCAGTTCTTC.

This rearrangement joins TRBV19 to TRBJ1-5; no clear D gene. Trimming stripped 6 bases from V and 1 base from J, with 16 bases between. The germline V gene encodes CDR1 LNHDA and CDR2 SQIVND (reference sequence). This CDR3 region has 16 residues. The CDR3 DNA follows: TGTGCCAGTAGCCCGACTGGGTCTGGCAGCAATCAGCCCCAGCATTTT. Protein sequence: CASSPTGSGSNQPQHF.

CDR3 bases: TGTGCCAGCAGCCCCGGGCGGGCTAGCGGGAGCCACGAGCAGTACTTC. It specifies CASSPGRASGSHEQYF. This chain connects TRBV7-6 to TRBJ2-7; 10 bases fit TRBD2. This CDR3 contains 16 residues. Germline V gene sequence: CDR1 SGHVS, CDR2 FNYEAQ. J gave up 5 bases and V 5 bases, and 12 bases lay outside the gene matches.

The chain links TRBV9 to TRBJ1-3, with D possibly matching TRBD1 (6 bases). The CDR3 has 15 amino acids. Germline-derived CDR1 and CDR2 are SGDLS and YYNGEE. The V and J ends lost 1 base and 4 bases respectively, with 12 bases between them. The CDR3 bases are TGTGCCAGCAGCGTATCGGGGGGCGAGGGAAACACCATATATTTT. Its protein is CASSVSGGEGNTIYF. The whole variable domain, remainder taken from reference TRBV9 and TRBJ1-3, is DSGVTQTPKHLITATGQRVTLRCSPRSGDLSVYWYQQSLDQGLQFLIQYYNGEERAKGNILERFSAQQFPDLHSELNLSSLELGDSALYFCASSVSGGEGNTIYFGEGSWLTVV.

This clone was counted a single time. The rearrangement joins TRBV29-1 to TRBJ1-5; 9 positions match TRBD1. The germline V gene encodes CDR1 SQVTM and CDR2 ANQGSEA. With 2 bases clipped from V and 7 bases from J, the junction kept 3 bases outside the gene matches. This CDR3 has 13 amino acids. The CDR3 nucleotides read TGCAGCGTTGAACTGACAGGGGGACAGCCCCAGCATTTT. This codes for CSVELTGGQPQHF.

The V and J genes are TRBV20-1 and TRBJ2-1; no clear D gene. Germline CDR1 and CDR2: DFQATT and SNEGSKA (reference sequence). The V end lost 3 bases, the J end lost 1 base, and 10 bases lay between the germline ends. The CDR3 totals 14 residues. The CDR3 loop reads CSASISRSYNEQFF. In DNA form, the CDR3 reads TGCAGTGCTAGTATTTCCCGGTCCTACAATGAGCAGTTCTTC.

This sequence joins TRBV6-1 and TRBJ1-6, with D uncertain. This CDR3 has 18 amino acids. Trimming shortened V by 0 bases and J by 0 bases, and 12 bases separated the two germline ends. Germline assignment: CDR1 MNHNS and CDR2 SASEGT. The CDR3 loop is CASSEARQVTSYNSPLHF. CDR3 nucleotide sequence: TGTGCCAGCAGTGAAGCGCGTCAGGTTACCTCCTATAATTCACCCCTCCACTTT.